This paragraph covers one T cell receptor (beta chain) sequence. Antigen unknown. The data derive from a study of naive and memory T cell subsets. Overall study findings and caveats: A few larger clonotypes appeared in naive repertoires, especially CD8, possibly memory cells re-expressing CD45RA.

The beta constant-region primer was an equimolar mix of two oligonucleotides covering TRBC1 and TRBC2. Ligated cDNA was amplified by four rounds of PCR with nested alpha and beta constant-region primers and SP2. MiXCR, applied by TCRdb to the UMI-ligation and nested PCR reads, yields one record per CDR3 protein. The sample includes 150,000 or so distinct CDR3 sequences, roughly 20% seen only once; the top ten take 0.11%. V trimming: 2 bases; J trimming: 8 bases; junction bases outside the gene matches: 4. The CDR3 extends over 14 amino acids. Germline CDR1 and CDR2: SGHRS and YFSETQ. CMV status came from CD4+ T cell IFNgamma after overnight CMV lysate stimulation of fresh PBMCs.

The clonotype comes from a human donor in good health. V gene TRBV5-1 combines with J gene TRBJ2-2; 9 bases agree with TRBD1. The sample consisted of naive CD4+ T cells from blood. In DNA, the CDR3 is TGCGCCAGCAGCTTTTACAGGGGGCCAGGGGAGCTGTTTTTT. It is translated as CASSFYRGPGELFF. Supplemented by reference TRBV5-1 and TRBJ2-2, the full variable domain reads KAGVTQTPRYLIKTRGQQVTLSCSPISGHRSVSWYQQTPGQGLQFLFEYFSETQRNKGNFPGRFSGRQFSNSRSEMNVSTLELGDSALYLCASSFYRGPGELFFGEGSRLTVL.